Sequencing of this TCR beta chain was carried out in a study of blood T cell repertoires in COVID-19. In the study overall: PBMCs, B-cell-depleted T cells, or T cells provided the cDNA or gDNA that made up the material.

Germline V gene data show CDR1 as SNHLY and CDR2 as FYNNEI. The CDR3 totals 17 residues. Trimming removed 7 bases from V and 7 bases from J, with 26 bases in between. Under the authors' procedure: Reference gene primers were amplified, and this amplification served to estimate nucleated cell counts. This table comes from immunoSEQ multiplex PCR, and its TCRdb copy is limited to in-frame clones, with some not included. The DNA was the basis for D and trimming; V, J and clone size are from that table. Of about 220,000 clones listed, approximately 90% are singletons. Sequencing used peripheral blood. This TCR derives from a man younger than 45 who had recovered from COVID-19. This chain connects TRBV2 to TRBJ2-1; D is possibly TRBD2 (5 bases). The DNA for the CDR3 is TGTGCCAGCAAAATATCAACCGACTGGACTGGCCTTAATGAGCAGTTCTTC. The encoded protein is CASKISTDWTGLNEQFF.